Reported below is one T cell receptor (beta chain). Its antigen is still unknown. Other DNA variants within this sample encode the same CDR3. A multiplex PCR was run with 60 Vbeta primers and 13 Jbeta primers. Measured with immunoSEQ multiplex PCR; TCRdb has only the in-frame clones, and not every one. The sample holds 200,000 to 250,000 clones, roughly 81% seen once. This sample was taken from a study of cytomegalovirus exposure and HLA in healthy donors. The J segment lost 1 base and the V segment lost 4 bases, leaving 7 bases of the junction unmatched. The length of the CDR3 is 15 residues. Germline V gene sequence: CDR1 SNHLY, CDR2 FYNNEI. The study, taken as a whole, reports: Testing in vitro showed a few CMV-associated chains specific for CMV antigens. Reportedly, HLA-A and HLA-B alleles of most subjects were accurately predicted from TCR beta.

The sequence was collected from a girl aged 2-10 years in good health and CMV-seronegative. This chain connects TRBV2 to TRBJ2-7; 7 bases are a match to TRBD1. The sequenced sample consisted of PBMCs. In DNA form, the CDR3 reads TGTGCCAGCAGTGTTGGACAGGCGAAATCCTACGAGCAGTACTTC. Its translation: CASSVGQAKSYEQYF.